This T cell receptor (beta chain) was observed in a study of shared clonotypes between healthy human individuals. The authors ran unsorted PBMC replicate PCRs on 300 ng DNA, about 30,000 T cell genomes. PBMC DNA, left unsorted, was sequenced on ten immunoSEQ deep assay plates. Clones were sequenced by immunoSEQ multiplex PCR, and TCRdb holds only the in-frame ones, with some missing. The sample has around 480,000 clones, approximately 79% seen once. This clone was picked up a small number of times. The CDR3 sequence is 13 residues long. CDR1 and CDR2 from the germline V gene are SGHRS and YFSETQ. V was pared by 2 bases and J by 2 bases, with 4 bases between.

The receptor was derived from a woman aged 40 to 55 in good health. Some clones in this sample may be carry-over from other donors' samples. The genes are TRBV5-1 and TRBJ2-2, with D unclear. Material for sequencing was PBMCs. CDR3: CASSFGNTGELFF. For the CDR3, the DNA is TGCGCCAGCAGCTTTGGCAACACCGGGGAGCTGTTTTTT.